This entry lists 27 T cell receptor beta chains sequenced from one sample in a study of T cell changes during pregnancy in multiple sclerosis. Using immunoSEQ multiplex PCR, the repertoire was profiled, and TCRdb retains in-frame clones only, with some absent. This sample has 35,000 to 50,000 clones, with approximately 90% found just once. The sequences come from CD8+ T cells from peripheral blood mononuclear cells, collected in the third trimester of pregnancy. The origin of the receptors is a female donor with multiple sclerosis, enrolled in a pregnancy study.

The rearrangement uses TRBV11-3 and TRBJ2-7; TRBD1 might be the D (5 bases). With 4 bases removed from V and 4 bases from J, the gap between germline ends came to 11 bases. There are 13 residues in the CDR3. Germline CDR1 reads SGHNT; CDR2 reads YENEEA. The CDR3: CASSSTGEYEQYF. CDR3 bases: TGTGCCAGCAGCTCTACAGGAGAATACGAGCAGTACTTC.

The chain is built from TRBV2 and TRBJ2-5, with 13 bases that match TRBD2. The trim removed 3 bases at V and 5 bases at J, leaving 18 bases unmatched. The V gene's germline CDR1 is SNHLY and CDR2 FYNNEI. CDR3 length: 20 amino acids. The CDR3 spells CASSDDWTSGSLRGGETQYF. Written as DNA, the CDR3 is TGTGCCAGCAGTGACGATTGGACTAGCGGGAGCCTCAGAGGAGGGGAGACCCAGTACTTC. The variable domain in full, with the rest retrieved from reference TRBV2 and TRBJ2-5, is EPEVTQTPSHQVTQMGQEVILRCVPISNHLYFYWYRQILGQKVEFLVSFYNNEISEKSEIFDDQFSVERPDGSNFTLKIRSTKLEDSAMYFCASSDDWTSGSLRGGETQYFGPGTRLLVL.

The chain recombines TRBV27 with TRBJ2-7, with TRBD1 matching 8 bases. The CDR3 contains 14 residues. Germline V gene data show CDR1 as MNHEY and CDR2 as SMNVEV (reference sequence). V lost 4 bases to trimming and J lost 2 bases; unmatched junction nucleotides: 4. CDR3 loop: CASSSPGQAYEQYF. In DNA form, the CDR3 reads TGTGCCAGCAGTTCCCCGGGACAGGCCTACGAGCAGTACTTC.

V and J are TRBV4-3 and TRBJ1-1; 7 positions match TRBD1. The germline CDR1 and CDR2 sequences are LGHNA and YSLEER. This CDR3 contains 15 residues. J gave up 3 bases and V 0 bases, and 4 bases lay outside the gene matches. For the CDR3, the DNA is TGCGCCAGCAGCCAAGAGGCACAGGGGCACACTGAAGCTTTCTTT. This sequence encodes CASSQEAQGHTEAFF.

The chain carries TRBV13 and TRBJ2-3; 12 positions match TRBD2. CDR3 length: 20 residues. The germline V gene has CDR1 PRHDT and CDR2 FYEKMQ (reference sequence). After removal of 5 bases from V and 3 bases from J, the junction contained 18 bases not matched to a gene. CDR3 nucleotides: TGTGCCAGCAGCCCCTCGGTGGTGCTAGCGGGAGGGCCGGGGACAGATACGCAGTATTTT. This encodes CASSPSVVLAGGPGTDTQYF.

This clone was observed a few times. The CDR3 DNA reads as TGTGCCAGCAGTTCCGGACAGGGAAACTATGGCTACACCTTC. This sequence encodes CASSSGQGNYGYTF. The rearrangement links TRBV27 to TRBJ1-2, with 8 nucleotides matching TRBD1. This CDR3 comprises 14 residues. V trimming: 4 bases; J trimming: 2 bases; junction bases outside the gene matches: 3. Germline V lookup: CDR1 MNHEY, CDR2 SMNVEV (reference sequence).

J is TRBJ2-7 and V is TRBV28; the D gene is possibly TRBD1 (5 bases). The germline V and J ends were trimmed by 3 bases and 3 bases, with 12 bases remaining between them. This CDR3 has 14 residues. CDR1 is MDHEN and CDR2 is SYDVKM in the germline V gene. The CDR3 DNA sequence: TGTGCCAGCAGTTTCTTCCAGGGTAACTACGAGCAGTACTTC. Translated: CASSFFQGNYEQYF.

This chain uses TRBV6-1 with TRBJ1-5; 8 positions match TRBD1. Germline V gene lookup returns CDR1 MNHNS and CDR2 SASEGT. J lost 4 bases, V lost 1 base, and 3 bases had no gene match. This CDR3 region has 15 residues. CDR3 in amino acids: CASSEGTGYNQPQHF. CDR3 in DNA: TGTGCCAGCAGTGAAGGGACAGGGTATAATCAGCCCCAGCATTTT.

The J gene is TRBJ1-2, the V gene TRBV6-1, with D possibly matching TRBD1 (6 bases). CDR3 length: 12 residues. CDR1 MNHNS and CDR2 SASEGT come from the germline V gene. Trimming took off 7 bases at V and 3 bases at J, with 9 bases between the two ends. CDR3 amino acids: CASIRTDYGYTF. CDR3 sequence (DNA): TGTGCCAGCATTAGGACAGACTATGGCTACACCTTC.

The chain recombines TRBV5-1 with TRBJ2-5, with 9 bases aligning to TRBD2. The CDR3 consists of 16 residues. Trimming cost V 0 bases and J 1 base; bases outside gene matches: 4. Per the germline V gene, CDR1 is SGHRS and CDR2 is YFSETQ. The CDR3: CASSLAAGGFQETQYF. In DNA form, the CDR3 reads TGCGCCAGCAGCTTGGCAGCGGGGGGCTTCCAAGAGACCCAGTACTTC. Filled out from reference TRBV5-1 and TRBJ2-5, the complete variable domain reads KAGVTQTPRYLIKTRGQQVTLSCSPISGHRSVSWYQQTPGQGLQFLFEYFSETQRNKGNFPGRFSGRQFSNSRSEMNVSTLELGDSALYLCASSLAAGGFQETQYFGPGTRLLVL.

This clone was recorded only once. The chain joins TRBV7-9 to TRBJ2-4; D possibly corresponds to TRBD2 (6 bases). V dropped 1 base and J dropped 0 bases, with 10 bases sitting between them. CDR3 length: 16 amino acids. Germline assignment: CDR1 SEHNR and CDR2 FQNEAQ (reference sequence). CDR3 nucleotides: TGTGCCAGCAGCTTAGAGAGGGGACTAGCCAAAAACATTCAGTACTTC. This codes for CASSLERGLAKNIQYF.

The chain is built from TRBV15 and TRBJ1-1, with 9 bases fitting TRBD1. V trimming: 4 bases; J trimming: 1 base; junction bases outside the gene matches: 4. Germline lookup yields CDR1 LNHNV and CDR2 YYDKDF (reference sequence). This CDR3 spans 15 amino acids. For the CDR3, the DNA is TGTGCCACCAGCACCCAGGGACAGGGGAACACTGAAGCTTTCTTT. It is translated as CATSTQGQGNTEAFF.

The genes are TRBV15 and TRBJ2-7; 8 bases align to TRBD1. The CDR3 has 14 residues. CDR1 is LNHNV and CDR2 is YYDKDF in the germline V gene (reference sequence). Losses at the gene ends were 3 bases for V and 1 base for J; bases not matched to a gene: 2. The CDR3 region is CATSSGTGSYEQYF. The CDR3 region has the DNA TGTGCCACCAGCAGTGGGACAGGTTCCTACGAGCAGTACTTC. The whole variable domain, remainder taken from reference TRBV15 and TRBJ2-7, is DAMVIQNPRYQVTQFGKPVTLSCSQTLNHNVMYWYQQKSSQAPKLLFHYYDKDFNNEADTPDNFQSRRPNTSFCFLDIRSPGLGDTAMYLCATSSGTGSYEQYFGPGTRLTVT.

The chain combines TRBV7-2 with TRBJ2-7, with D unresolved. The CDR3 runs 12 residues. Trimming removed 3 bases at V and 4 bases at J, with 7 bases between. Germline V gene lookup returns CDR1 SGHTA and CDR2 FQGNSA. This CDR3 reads CASSFYGYEQYF. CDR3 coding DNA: TGTGCCAGCAGCTTTTACGGTTACGAGCAGTACTTC.

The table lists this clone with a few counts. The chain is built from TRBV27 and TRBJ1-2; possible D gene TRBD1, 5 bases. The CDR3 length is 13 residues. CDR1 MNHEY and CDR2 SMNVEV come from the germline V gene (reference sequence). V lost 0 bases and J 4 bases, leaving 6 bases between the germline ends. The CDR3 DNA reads TGTGCCAGCAGTTTATCGGGGGGCTATGGCTACACCTTC. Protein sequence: CASSLSGGYGYTF.

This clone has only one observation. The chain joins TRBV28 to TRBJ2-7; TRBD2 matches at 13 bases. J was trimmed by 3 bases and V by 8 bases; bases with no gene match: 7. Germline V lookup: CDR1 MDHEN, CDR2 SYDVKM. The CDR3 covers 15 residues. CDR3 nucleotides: TGTGCCAGCGGAGGACTAGCGGGAGAGGGCTACGAGCAGTACTTC. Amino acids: CASGGLAGEGYEQYF.

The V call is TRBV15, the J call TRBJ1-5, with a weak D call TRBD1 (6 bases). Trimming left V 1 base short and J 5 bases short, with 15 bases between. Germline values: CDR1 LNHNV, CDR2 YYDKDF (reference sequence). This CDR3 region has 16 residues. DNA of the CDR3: TGTGCCACCAGCAGAGGACCCGGGACATCTGATCAGCCCCAGCATTTT. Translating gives CATSRGPGTSDQPQHF.

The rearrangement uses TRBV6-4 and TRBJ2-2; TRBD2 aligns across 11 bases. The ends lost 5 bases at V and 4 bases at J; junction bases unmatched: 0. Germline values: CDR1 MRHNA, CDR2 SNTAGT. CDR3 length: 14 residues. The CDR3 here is CASSTSGGTGELFF. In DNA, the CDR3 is TGTGCCAGCAGTACTAGCGGGGGCACCGGGGAGCTGTTTTTT.

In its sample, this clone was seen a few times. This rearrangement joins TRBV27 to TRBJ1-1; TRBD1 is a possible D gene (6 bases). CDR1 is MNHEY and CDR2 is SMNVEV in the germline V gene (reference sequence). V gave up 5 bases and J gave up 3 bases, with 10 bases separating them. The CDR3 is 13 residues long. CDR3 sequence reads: CASSLRGYTEAFF. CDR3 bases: TGTGCCAGCAGTCTCAGGGGATACACTGAAGCTTTCTTT.

CDR3 DNA sequence: TGTGCCAGCAGCGAGACAGGGATCGGGTTTGGCTACACCTTC. This sequence encodes CASSETGIGFGYTF. The chain couples TRBV27 to TRBJ1-2, with TRBD1 identical over 7 bases. The CDR3 is made up of 14 amino acids. CDR1 and CDR2 (germline): MNHEY, SMNVEV (reference sequence). J was trimmed by 7 bases and V by 6 bases; bases with no gene match: 11.

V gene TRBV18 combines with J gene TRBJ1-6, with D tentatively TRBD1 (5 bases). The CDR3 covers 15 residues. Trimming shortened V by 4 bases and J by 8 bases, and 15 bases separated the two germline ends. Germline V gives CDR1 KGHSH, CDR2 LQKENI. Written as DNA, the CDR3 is TGTGCCAGCTCACGTGGGCCCAGGGTGGATTCACCCCTCCACTTT. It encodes CASSRGPRVDSPLHF.

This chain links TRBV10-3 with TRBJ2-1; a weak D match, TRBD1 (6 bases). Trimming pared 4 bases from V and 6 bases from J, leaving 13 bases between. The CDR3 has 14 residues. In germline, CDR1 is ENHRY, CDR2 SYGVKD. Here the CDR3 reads CAISAGDVSNEQFF. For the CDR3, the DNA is TGTGCCATCAGTGCAGGGGATGTGAGCAATGAGCAGTTCTTC.

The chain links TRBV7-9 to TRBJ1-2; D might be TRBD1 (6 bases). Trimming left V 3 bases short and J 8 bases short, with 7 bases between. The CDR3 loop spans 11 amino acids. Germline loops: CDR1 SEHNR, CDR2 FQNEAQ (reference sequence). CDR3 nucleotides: TGTGCCAGCAGCTTCGGACAGGGCTACACCTTC. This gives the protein CASSFGQGYTF.

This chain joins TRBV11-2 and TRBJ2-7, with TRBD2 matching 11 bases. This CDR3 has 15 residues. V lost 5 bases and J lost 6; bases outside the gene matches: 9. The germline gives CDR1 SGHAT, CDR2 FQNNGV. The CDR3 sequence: CASSVQLAGESEQYF. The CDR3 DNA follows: TGTGCCAGCAGCGTTCAACTAGCGGGAGAGTCCGAGCAGTACTTC. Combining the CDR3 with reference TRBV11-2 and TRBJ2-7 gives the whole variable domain EAGVAQSPRYKIIEKRQSVAFWCNPISGHATLYWYQQILGQGPKLLIQFQNNGVVDDSQLPKDRFSAERLKGVDSTLKIQPAKLEDSAVYLCASSVQLAGESEQYFGPGTRLTVT.

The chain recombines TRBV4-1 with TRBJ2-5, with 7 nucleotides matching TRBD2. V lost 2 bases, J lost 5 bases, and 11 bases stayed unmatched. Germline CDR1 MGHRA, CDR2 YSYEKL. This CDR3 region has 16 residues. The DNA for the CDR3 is TGCGCCAGCAGCCAAAGGGGACGGGAGGATGGGGAGACCCAGTACTTC. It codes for CASSQRGREDGETQYF.

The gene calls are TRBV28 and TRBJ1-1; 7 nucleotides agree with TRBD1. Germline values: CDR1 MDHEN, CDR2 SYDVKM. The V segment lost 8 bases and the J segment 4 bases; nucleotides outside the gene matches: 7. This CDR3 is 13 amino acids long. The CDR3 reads CASWGQRATEAFF. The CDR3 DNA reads TGTGCCAGCTGGGGACAGCGAGCCACTGAAGCTTTCTTT.

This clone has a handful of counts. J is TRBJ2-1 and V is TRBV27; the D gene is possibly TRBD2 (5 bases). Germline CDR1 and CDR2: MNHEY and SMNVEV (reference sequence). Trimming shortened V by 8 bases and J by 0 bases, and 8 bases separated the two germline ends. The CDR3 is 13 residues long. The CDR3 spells CASAGSSYNEQFF. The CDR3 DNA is TGTGCCAGCGCGGGCAGCTCCTACAATGAGCAGTTCTTC.